Following are 12 T cell receptor beta chains from one sample sequenced in a study of early T cells in non-severe SARS-CoV-2 infection. Using its own MiXCR run on the 5' RACE reads, TCRdb lists one record per CDR3 protein. The table includes about 83,000 distinct CDR3 sequences, over 12% detected once. The source material was whole blood. The receptor source for this set is an adult who was a healthcare worker with PCR-confirmed SARS-CoV-2 infection or an uninfected control (not recorded which).

This clonotype turned up a few times. The V gene is TRBV7-3, the J gene TRBJ2-5; weak D call: TRBD2 (6 bases). The V and J ends lost 2 bases and 1 base respectively, with 11 bases between them. Germline CDR1 SGHTA, CDR2 FQGTGA. CDR3 size: 15 residues. CDR3 nucleotides: TGTGCCAGCAGCTTAGGGGGACTCGCCCAAGAGACCCAGTACTTC. Its translation is CASSLGGLAQETQYF.

V usage is TRBV6-1 and J usage is TRBJ2-1; 8 positions match TRBD1. The CDR3 is made up of 14 amino acids. The V gene's germline CDR1 is MNHNS and CDR2 SASEGT. V shed 5 bases and J 8 bases; nucleotides not matched to a gene: 8. This CDR3 is CASSQDRVRDEQFF. In DNA form, the CDR3 reads TGTGCCAGCAGTCAGGACAGGGTGAGGGATGAGCAGTTCTTC.

The J gene is TRBJ2-3, the V gene TRBV12-3 or TRBV12-4; TRBD2 aligns across 9 bases. The CDR3 has 17 amino acids. The trim removed 4 bases at V and 2 bases at J, leaving 10 bases unmatched. The CDR3 loop is CASSYHLAGTYTDTQYF. The CDR3 DNA reads TGTGCCAGCAGTTACCATCTAGCGGGAACCTACACAGATACGCAGTATTTT.

V usage is TRBV7-8 and J usage is TRBJ2-1; 9 bases are a match to TRBD2. V shed 4 bases, J shed 7 bases, and the junction held 8 bases outside the gene matches. Germline V gene sequence: CDR1 SGHVS, CDR2 FQNEAQ. This CDR3 has 15 amino acids. The DNA of the CDR3 is TGTGCCAGCAGCTCCCATGGACTAGCGAAGAATGAGCAGTTCTTC. This gives the protein CASSSHGLAKNEQFF.

Ten or more counts support this clonotype. The CDR3 coding sequence is TGTGCCAGCAGCTCCCCGTCCCTAGCCGACACTGAAGCTTTCTTT. Its protein product is CASSSPSLADTEAFF. The chain couples TRBV11-3 to TRBJ1-1; D is ambiguous. Trimming removed 4 bases from V and 3 bases from J, with 15 bases in between. Per the germline V gene, CDR1 is SGHNT and CDR2 is YENEEA. This CDR3 is built from 15 residues.

This clonotype was detected many times. CDR3 nucleotide sequence: TGTGCCAGCAGTTCCTTAGCGGACTTACAAGAGACCCAGTACTTC. Translated, it gives CASSSLADLQETQYF. V usage is TRBV12-3 or TRBV12-4 and J usage is TRBJ2-5; D might be TRBD2 (6 bases). V dropped 4 bases and J dropped 2 bases, with 14 bases sitting between them. This CDR3 spans 15 amino acids.

The sample holds a few counts of this clonotype. This chain connects TRBV11-1 to TRBJ2-3; 8 bases fit TRBD2. The CDR3 contains 16 residues. Losses at the gene ends were 1 base for V and 8 bases for J; bases not matched to a gene: 11. The germline gives CDR1 SGHAT, CDR2 FQDESV (reference sequence). The CDR3 region is CASSLEGSSGSGTQYF. The CDR3 region has the DNA TGTGCCAGCAGCTTAGAGGGGAGCAGCGGGAGCGGTACGCAGTATTTT. The full variable domain, in which reference TRBV11-1 and TRBJ2-3 provide the parts outside the CDR3, is EAEVAQSPRYKITEKSQAVAFWCDPISGHATLYWYRQILGQGPELLVQFQDESVVDDSQLPKDRFSAERLKGVDSTLKIQPAELGDSAMYLCASSLEGSSGSGTQYFGPGTRLTVL.

The chain employs TRBV3-1 and TRBJ1-1; no reliable D call. CDR1 is LGHDT and CDR2 is YNNKEL in the germline V gene (reference sequence). This CDR3 is built from 12 residues. V lost 10 bases to trimming and J lost 7 bases, with 16 bases between them. The CDR3 bases are TGTGCCACAGCTGGCGGAGGTGATGAAGCTTTCTTT. It encodes CATAGGGDEAFF.

As to this clonotype: A read error may produce the germline difference seen at one junction end. The rearrangement uses TRBV9 and TRBJ1-2; D is ambiguous. This CDR3 region has 13 residues. CDR1 is SGDLS, CDR2 YYNGEE, per germline. This CDR3 is CDSSASPYKGYTF. The CDR3 region has the DNA TGTGACAGCAGCGCCTCCCCTTATAAAGGCTACACCTTC. The full variable domain, its missing parts supplied by reference TRBV9 and TRBJ1-2, is DSGVTQTPKHLITATGQRVTLRCSPRSGDLSVYWYQQSLDQGLQFLIQYYNGEERAKGNILERFSAQQFPDLHSELNLSSLELGDSALYFCDSSASPYKGYTFGSGTRLTVV.

The CDR3 region has the DNA TGTGCCAGCAGGAGTGTCTACAATGAGCAGTTCTTC. Amino acids: CASRSVYNEQFF. V usage is TRBV7-9 and J usage is TRBJ2-1; D not resolved. Per the germline V gene, CDR1 is SEHNR and CDR2 is FQNEAQ (reference sequence). CDR3 length: 12 amino acids. The germline V and J ends were trimmed by 6 bases and 3 bases, with 6 bases remaining between them.

The chain joins TRBV29-1 to TRBJ2-3; 8 nucleotides agree with TRBD2. The V segment lost 1 base and the J segment 0 bases; nucleotides outside the gene matches: 0. This CDR3 region has 14 residues. Per germline, CDR1 SQVTM and CDR2 ANQGSEA. The CDR3 bases are TGCAGCGTTGAAGGACTAGCGAGCACAGATACGCAGTATTTT. It codes for CSVEGLASTDTQYF.

J is TRBJ2-7 and V is TRBV29-1; D is unresolved. V lost 7 bases to trimming and J lost 9 bases, with 22 bases between them. CDR3 length: 13 amino acids. The germline gives CDR1 SQVTM, CDR2 ANQGSEA. CDR3 amino acids: CSAQRDPGGAQYF. DNA of the CDR3: TGCAGCGCCCAAAGGGATCCAGGTGGCGCGCAGTACTTC.